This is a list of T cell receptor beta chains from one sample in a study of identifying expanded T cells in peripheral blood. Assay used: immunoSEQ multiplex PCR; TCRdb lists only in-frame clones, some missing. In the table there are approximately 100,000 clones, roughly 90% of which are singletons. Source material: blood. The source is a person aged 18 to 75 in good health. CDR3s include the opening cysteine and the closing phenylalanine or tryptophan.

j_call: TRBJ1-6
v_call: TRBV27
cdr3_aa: CASSLQGRAPLHF

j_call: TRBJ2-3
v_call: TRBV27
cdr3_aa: CASSFSSTLRGMATDTQYF

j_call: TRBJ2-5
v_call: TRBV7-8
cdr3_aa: CASSAPTSTWYQETQYF

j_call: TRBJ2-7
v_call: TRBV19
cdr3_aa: CASSIELQYYEQYF

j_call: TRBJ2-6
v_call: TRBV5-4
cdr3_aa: CASSLIAPLGANVLTF

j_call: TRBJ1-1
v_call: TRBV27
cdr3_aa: CASSQWGGTGTEAFF

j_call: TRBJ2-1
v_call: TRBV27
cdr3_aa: CASSPLTPTNEQFF

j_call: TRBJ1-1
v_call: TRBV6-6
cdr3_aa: CASSYYRGNTEAFF

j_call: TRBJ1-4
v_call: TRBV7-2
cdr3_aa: CASTGQRNEKLFF

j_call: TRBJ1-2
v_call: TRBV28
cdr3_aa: CASSLGQGANIYGYTF

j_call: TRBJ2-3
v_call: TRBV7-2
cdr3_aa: CASSLGDFTDTQYF

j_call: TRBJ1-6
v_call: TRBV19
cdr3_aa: CASSIRALGSPLHF

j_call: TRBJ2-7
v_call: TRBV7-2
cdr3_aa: CASSLGAGAGYEQYF

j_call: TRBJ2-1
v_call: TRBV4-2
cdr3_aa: CASSQETAYNEQFF

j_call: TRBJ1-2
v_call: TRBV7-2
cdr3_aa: CASSLAQRGSNYGYTF

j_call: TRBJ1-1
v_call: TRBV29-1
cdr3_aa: CSVVRGDSSSEAFF

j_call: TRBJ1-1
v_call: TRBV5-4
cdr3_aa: CASSLDGGGTEAFF

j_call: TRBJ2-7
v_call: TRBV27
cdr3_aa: CASNPGQASAGYEQYF

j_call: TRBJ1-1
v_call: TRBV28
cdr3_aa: CASSLAGQNTEAFF

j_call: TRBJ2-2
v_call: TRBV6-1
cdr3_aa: CASSEPQWLEDGELFF

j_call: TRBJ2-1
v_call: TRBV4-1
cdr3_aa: CASSRGWDYNEQFF

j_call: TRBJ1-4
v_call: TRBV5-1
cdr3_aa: CASSNQGATNEKLFF